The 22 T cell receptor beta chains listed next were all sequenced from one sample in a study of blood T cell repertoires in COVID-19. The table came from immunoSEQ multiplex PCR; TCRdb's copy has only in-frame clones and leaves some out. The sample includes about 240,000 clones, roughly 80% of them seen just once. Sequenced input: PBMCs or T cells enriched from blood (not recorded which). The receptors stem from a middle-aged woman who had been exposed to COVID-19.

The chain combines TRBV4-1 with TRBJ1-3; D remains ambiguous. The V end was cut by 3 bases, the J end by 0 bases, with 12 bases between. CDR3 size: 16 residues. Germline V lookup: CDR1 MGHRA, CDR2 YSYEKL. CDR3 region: CASSQGVSYSGNTIYF. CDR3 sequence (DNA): TGCGCCAGCAGCCAGGGAGTGAGCTACTCTGGAAACACCATATATTTT.

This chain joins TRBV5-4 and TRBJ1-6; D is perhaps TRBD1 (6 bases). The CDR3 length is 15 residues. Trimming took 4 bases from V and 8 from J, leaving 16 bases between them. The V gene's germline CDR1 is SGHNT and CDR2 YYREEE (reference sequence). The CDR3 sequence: CASSATGTVDSPLHF. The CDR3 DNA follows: TGTGCCAGCAGCGCTACAGGGACCGTAGATTCACCCCTCCACTTT.

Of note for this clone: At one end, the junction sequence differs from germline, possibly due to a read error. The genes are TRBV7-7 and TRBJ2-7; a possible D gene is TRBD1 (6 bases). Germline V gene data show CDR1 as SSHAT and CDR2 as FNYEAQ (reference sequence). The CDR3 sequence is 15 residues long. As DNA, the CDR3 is TGTGCTAGCAGCTTAGCTACAGGGCGGACCTACGAGCAGTACTTC. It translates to CASSLATGRTYEQYF. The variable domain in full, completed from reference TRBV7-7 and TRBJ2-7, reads GAGVSQSPRYKVTKRGQDVTLRCDPISSHATLYWYQQALGQGPEFLTYFNYEAQPDKSGLPSDRFSAERPEGSISTLTIQRTEQRDSAMYRCASSLATGRTYEQYFGPGTRLTVT.

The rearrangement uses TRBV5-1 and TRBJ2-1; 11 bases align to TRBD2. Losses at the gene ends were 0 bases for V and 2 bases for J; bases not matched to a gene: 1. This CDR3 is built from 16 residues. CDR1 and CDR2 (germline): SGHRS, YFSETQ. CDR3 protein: CASSLDSGGAYNEQFF. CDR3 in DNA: TGCGCCAGCAGCTTGGATAGCGGGGGGGCCTACAATGAGCAGTTCTTC.

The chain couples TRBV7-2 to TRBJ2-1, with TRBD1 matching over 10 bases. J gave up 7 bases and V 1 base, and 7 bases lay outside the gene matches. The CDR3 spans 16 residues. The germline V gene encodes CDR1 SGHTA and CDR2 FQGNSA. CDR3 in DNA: TGTGCCAGCAGCTTAGGGGGGACAGGGGCCGGGAATGAGCAGTTCTTC. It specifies CASSLGGTGAGNEQFF.

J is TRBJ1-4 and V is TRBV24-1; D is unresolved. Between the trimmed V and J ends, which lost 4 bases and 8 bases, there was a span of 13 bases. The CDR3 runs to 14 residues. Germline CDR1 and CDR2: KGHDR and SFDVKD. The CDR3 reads CATSDALVGEKLFF. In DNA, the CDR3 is TGTGCCACCAGTGACGCCCTAGTCGGGGAAAAACTGTTTTTT.

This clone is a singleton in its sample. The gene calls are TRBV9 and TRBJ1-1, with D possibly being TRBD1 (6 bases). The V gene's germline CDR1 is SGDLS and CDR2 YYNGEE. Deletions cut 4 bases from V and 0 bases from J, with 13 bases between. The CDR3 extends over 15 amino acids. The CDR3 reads CASSRLGQMNTEAFF. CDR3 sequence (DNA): TGTGCCAGCAGCCGCCTGGGACAAATGAACACTGAAGCTTTCTTT.

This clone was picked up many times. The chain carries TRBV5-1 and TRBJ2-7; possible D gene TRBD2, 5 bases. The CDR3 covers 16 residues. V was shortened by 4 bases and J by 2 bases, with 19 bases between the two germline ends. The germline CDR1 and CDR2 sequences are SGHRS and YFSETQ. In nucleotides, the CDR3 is TGCGCCAGCAGCAATGGCCGATGGGAGACAACCTACGAGCAGTACTTC. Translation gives CASSNGRWETTYEQYF.

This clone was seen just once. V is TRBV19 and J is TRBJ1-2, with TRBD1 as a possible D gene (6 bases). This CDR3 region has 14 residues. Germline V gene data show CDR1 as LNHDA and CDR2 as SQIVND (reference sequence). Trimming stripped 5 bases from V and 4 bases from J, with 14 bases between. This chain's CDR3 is CASSPGQSGYGYTF. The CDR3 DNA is TGTGCCAGTAGTCCAGGACAGTCTGGCTATGGCTACACCTTC.

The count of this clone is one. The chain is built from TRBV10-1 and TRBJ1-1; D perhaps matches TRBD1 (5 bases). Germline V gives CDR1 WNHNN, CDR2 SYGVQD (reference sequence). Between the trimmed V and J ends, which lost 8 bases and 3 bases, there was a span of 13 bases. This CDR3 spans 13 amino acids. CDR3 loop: CASEDSGDTEAFF. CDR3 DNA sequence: TGCGCCAGCGAAGATTCGGGGGACACTGAAGCTTTCTTT.

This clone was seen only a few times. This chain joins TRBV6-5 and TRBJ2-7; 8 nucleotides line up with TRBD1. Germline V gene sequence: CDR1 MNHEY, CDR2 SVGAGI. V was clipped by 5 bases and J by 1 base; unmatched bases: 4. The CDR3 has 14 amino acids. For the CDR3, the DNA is TGTGCCAGCAGTACCGGGACAGGATCCTACGAGCAGTACTTC. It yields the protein CASSTGTGSYEQYF.

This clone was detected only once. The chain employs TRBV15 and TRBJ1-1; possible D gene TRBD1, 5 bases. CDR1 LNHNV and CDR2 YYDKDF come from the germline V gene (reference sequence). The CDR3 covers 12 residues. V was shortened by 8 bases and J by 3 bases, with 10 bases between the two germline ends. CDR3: CATGGGDTEAFF. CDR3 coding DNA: TGTGCCACCGGTGGGGGGGACACTGAAGCTTTCTTT.

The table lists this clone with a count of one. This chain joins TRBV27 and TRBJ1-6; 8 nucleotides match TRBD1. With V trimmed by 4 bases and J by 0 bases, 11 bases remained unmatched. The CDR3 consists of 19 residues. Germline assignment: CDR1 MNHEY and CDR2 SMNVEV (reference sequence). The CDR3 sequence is CASSSQTRTGISYNSPLHF. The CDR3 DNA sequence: TGTGCCAGCAGTTCCCAAACCCGGACAGGGATCTCCTATAATTCACCCCTCCACTTT.

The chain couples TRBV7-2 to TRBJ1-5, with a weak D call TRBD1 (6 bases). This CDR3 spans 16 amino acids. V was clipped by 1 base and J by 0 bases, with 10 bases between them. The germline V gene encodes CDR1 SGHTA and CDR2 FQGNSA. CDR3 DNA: TGTGCCAGCAGCTTAGAAACAGGGACTAGCAATCAGCCCCAGCATTTT. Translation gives CASSLETGTSNQPQHF.

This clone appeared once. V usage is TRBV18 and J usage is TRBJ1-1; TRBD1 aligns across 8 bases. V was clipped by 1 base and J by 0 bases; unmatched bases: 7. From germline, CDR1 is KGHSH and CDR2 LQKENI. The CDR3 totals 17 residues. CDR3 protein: CASSPRDAGGVNTEAFF. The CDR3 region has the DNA TGTGCCAGCTCACCACGGGATGCAGGGGGCGTGAACACTGAAGCTTTCTTT.

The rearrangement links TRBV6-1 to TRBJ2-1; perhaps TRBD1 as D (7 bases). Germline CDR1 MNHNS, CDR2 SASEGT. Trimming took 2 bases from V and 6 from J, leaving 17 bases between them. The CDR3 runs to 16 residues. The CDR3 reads CASSEWWAGGGNEQFF. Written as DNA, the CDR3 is TGTGCCAGCAGTGAATGGTGGGCAGGGGGAGGCAATGAGCAGTTCTTC.

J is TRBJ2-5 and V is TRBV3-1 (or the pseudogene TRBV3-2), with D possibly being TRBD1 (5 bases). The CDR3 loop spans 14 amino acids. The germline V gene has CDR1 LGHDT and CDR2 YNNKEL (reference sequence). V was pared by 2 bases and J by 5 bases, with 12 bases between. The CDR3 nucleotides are TGTGCCAGCAGCCAAAACTTGGGGCCGGAGACCCAGTACTTC. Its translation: CASSQNLGPETQYF.

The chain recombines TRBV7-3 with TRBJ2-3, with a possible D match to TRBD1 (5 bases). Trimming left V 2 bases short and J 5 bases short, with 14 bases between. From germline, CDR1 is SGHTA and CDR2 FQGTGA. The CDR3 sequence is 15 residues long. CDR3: CASSLDRVRGDTQYF. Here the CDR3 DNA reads TGTGCCAGCAGCTTAGATCGCGTTAGGGGAGATACGCAGTATTTT. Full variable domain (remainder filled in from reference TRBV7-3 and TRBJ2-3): GAGVSQTPSNKVTEKGKYVELRCDPISGHTALYWYRQSLGQGPEFLIYFQGTGAADDSGLPNDRFFAVRPEGSVSTLKIQRTERGDSAVYLCASSLDRVRGDTQYFGPGTRLTVL.

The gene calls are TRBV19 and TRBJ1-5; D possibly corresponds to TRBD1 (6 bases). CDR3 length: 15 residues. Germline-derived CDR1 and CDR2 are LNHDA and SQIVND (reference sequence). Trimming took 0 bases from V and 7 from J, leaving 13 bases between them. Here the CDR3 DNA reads TGTGCCAGTAGTATAGATCGTTGGGGGCGGCAGCCCCAGCATTTT. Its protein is CASSIDRWGRQPQHF.

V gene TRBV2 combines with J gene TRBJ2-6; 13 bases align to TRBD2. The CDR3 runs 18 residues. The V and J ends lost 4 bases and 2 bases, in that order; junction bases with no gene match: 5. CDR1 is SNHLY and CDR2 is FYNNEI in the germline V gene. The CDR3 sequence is CASSARGTSGAGANVLTF. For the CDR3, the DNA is TGTGCCAGCAGTGCACGAGGGACTAGCGGGGCTGGGGCCAACGTCCTGACTTTC. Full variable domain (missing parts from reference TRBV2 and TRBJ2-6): EPEVTQTPSHQVTQMGQEVILRCVPISNHLYFYWYRQILGQKVEFLVSFYNNEISEKSEIFDDQFSVERPDGSNFTLKIRSTKLEDSAMYFCASSARGTSGAGANVLTFGAGSRLTVL.

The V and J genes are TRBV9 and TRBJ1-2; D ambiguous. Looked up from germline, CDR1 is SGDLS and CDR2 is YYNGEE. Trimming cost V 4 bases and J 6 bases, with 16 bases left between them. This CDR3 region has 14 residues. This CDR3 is CASSPSDGGNGYTF. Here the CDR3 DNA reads TGTGCCAGCAGCCCAAGCGATGGAGGGAATGGCTACACCTTC.

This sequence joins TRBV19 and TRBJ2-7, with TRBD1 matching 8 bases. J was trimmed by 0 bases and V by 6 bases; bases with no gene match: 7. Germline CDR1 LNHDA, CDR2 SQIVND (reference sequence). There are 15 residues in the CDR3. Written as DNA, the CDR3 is TGTGCCAGTAGGCCAGGACAGGGAGTCTCCTACGAGCAGTACTTC. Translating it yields CASRPGQGVSYEQYF.